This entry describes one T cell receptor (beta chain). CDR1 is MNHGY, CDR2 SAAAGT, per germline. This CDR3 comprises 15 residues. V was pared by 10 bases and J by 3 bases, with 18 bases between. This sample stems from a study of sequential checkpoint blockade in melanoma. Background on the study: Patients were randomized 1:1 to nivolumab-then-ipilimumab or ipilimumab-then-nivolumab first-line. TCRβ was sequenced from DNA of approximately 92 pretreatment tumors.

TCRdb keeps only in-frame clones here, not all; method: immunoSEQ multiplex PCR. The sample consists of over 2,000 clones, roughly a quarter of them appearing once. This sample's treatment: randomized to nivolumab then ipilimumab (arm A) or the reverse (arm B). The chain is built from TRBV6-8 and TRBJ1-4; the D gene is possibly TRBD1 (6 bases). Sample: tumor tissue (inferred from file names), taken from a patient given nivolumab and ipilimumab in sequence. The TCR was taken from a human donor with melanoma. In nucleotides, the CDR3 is TGTGCCATCAGGAGGGAAGGGGGGTCTAATGAAAAACTGTTTTTT. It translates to CAIRREGGSNEKLFF.